These 4 T cell receptor beta chains were sequenced from one sample in a study of T cells expressing NK-cell markers. TCRdb reprocessed the 5' RACE reads and keeps a single row for each CDR3 protein, giving no DNA. The sample holds some 600,000 distinct CDR3 sequences. The sequenced sample consisted of blood T cells: a sorted CD56 or NKG2C T cell subset, CD4+ or CD8+ T cells, or bulk PBMC T cells (not recorded which). The receptors shown here come from a man aged 18 to 29 in good health.

The chain links TRBV4-2 to TRBJ2-1. The germline CDR1 and CDR2 sequences are LGHNA and YNFKEQ. The CDR3 covers 13 residues. The CDR3 spells CASSQDVDGEQFF.

The chain joins TRBV7-8 to TRBJ2-1. The germline CDR1 and CDR2 sequences are SGHVS and FQNEAQ. This CDR3 contains 14 residues. The CDR3 reads CASSLTGRLKEGFF. The variable domain in full, completed from reference TRBV7-8 and TRBJ2-1, reads GAGVSQSPRYKVAKRGQDVALRCDPISGHVSLFWYQQALGQGPEFLTYFQNEAQLDKSGLPSDRFFAERPEGSVSTLKIQRTQQEDSAVYLCASSLTGRLKEGFFGPGTRLTVL.

The rearrangement joins TRBV20-1 to TRBJ2-1; TCRdb lists TRBD1, though no DNA is available to test this call. This CDR3 spans 12 amino acids. Germline loops: CDR1 DFQATT, CDR2 SNEGSKA (reference sequence). CDR3 residues: CSVRGALPAQFF.

The genes are TRBV29-1 and TRBJ2-7; TCRdb outputs TRBD2, but without DNA this stays unchecked. CDR1 and CDR2 from the germline V gene are SQVTM and ANQGSEA. The CDR3 covers 15 residues. The chain's CDR3 is CSAGLAGTSIGEQYF.